Below are 28 T cell receptor beta chains sequenced from a single sample in a study of OX40 agonist ivuxolimab in advanced cancers. The data were produced by immunoSEQ multiplex PCR, yet TCRdb's version contains in-frame clones alone and is incomplete. The table lists tens of thousands of clones, about 81% of them singletons. The source was CD4+ or CD8+ T cells sorted from blood, collected in a trial of the OX40 agonist ivuxolimab. These receptor sequences come from an adult with an advanced solid tumor such as melanoma, head and neck, liver or kidney cancer.

This clone has more than one count but fewer than ten. The chain carries TRBV7-9 and TRBJ2-5; tentatively, D is TRBD2 (6 bases). The CDR3 runs to 13 residues. V was clipped by 1 base and J by 4 bases, with 7 bases between them. Germline V gives CDR1 SEHNR, CDR2 FQNEAQ (reference sequence). CDR3 residues: CASSLGGVETQYF. Written as DNA, the CDR3 is TGTGCCAGCAGCTTAGGGGGGGTAGAGACCCAGTACTTC.

Points on this clone: Other DNA sequences from this sample encode an identical CDR3 as well. This chain uses TRBV6-5 with TRBJ1-3; no definite D call. This CDR3 is built from 16 residues. Trimming removed 0 bases at V and 4 bases at J, with 13 bases between. Germline CDR1 and CDR2: MNHEY and SVGAGI. CDR3 bases: TGTGCCAGCAGTTACTCGTACGCAGGCGCCGGAAACACCATATATTTT. Its translation is CASSYSYAGAGNTIYF.

Turning to this clone: A read error may account for a junction end that differs from germline. The V and J genes are TRBV18 and TRBJ1-6; D uncertain. This CDR3 is 14 amino acids long. CDR1 is KGHSH and CDR2 is LQKENI in the germline V gene. CDR3 sequence reads: CASSPRATDSPLHF. The CDR3 region has the DNA TGTGCCAGCTCCCCACGAGCAACAGATTCACCCCTCCACTTT.

The chain couples TRBV6-5 to TRBJ2-7; a possible D gene is TRBD2 (7 bases). The V gene lost 6 bases and the J gene lost 5 bases, with 11 bases spanning the gap. This CDR3 has 12 residues. Germline V CDR1 and CDR2: MNHEY, SVGAGI. CDR3 protein: CASSTGGHEQYF. The CDR3 coding sequence is TGTGCCAGCAGCACGGGGGGCCACGAGCAGTACTTC.

This chain links TRBV2 with TRBJ1-2; the D gene is possibly TRBD1 (6 bases). The CDR3 totals 12 residues. The germline gives CDR1 SNHLY, CDR2 FYNNEI. V was pared by 7 bases and J by 8 bases, with 14 bases between. CDR3 region: CASTYGGGGYTF. The CDR3 region has the DNA TGTGCCAGCACCTACGGCGGGGGCGGCTACACCTTC.

The chain is built from TRBV29-1 and TRBJ1-1; unclear D gene. Trimming left V 4 bases short and J 4 bases short, with 16 bases between. Germline assignment: CDR1 SQVTM and CDR2 ANQGSEA. This CDR3 contains 14 residues. CDR3 in amino acids: CSVGVEVGRTEAFF. As DNA, the CDR3 is TGCAGCGTTGGAGTCGAGGTCGGTCGCACTGAAGCTTTCTTT.

The V call is TRBV4-3, the J call TRBJ1-2, with unresolved D. Looked up from germline, CDR1 is LGHNA and CDR2 is YSLEER. V was cut by 5 bases and J by 4 bases, with 20 bases left in between. The CDR3 covers 16 residues. In DNA, the CDR3 is TGCGCCAGCAGCTCCAAAGACGCGGCGCAAGGCTATGGCTACACCTTC. Residues: CASSSKDAAQGYGYTF.

This chain connects TRBV5-1 to TRBJ2-3, with 7 bases that match TRBD1. This CDR3 spans 14 amino acids. In germline, CDR1 is SGHRS, CDR2 YFSETQ. Unmatched junction bases numbered 3, after V lost 4 bases and J lost 1 base. The CDR3 DNA reads TGCGCCAGCAGCCGAGGACAGGGCACAGATACGCAGTATTTT. It codes for CASSRGQGTDTQYF.

In this sample, this clone turned up once. Other DNA sequences in the same sample also yield this CDR3. J is TRBJ2-2 and V is TRBV6-4; D unresolved. This CDR3 is built from 19 residues. V gave up 4 bases and J gave up 8 bases, with 29 bases separating them. Looked up from germline, CDR1 is MRHNA and CDR2 is SNTAGT. The CDR3 here is CASSGTAGLVVRITGELFF. CDR3 bases: TGTGCCAGCAGTGGCACGGCAGGCCTGGTGGTTCGCATCACTGGGGAGCTGTTTTTT.

This clone came up once. This chain connects TRBV27 to TRBJ2-1, with D unclear. Germline V gene lookup returns CDR1 MNHEY and CDR2 SMNVEV (reference sequence). The CDR3 is 17 amino acids. V dropped 0 bases and J dropped 0 bases, with 12 bases sitting between them. In DNA form, the CDR3 reads TGTGCCAGCAGTTTATCGCAGTCCTTACGCTCCTACAATGAGCAGTTCTTC. Protein product: CASSLSQSLRSYNEQFF.

The rearrangement joins TRBV7-2 to TRBJ1-5; D unclear. The V end lost 5 bases, the J end lost 0 bases, and 8 bases lay between the germline ends. Germline values: CDR1 SGHTA, CDR2 FQGNSA. This CDR3 is built from 14 residues. The DNA of the CDR3 is TGTGCCAGCAGCCATACAGATAGCAATCAGCCCCAGCATTTT. The encoded protein is CASSHTDSNQPQHF.

V gene TRBV10-3 combines with J gene TRBJ1-6; D uncertain. Trimming removed 3 bases from V and 7 bases from J, with 10 bases in between. The germline V gene has CDR1 ENHRY and CDR2 SYGVKD. The length of the CDR3 is 14 residues. CDR3 nucleotides: TGTGCCATCAGTGATCGGATAGCAAATTCACCCCTCCACTTT. This gives the protein CAISDRIANSPLHF.

The chain joins TRBV19 to TRBJ1-3; perhaps TRBD1 as D (6 bases). V lost 4 bases, J lost 0 bases, and 10 bases lay in between. This CDR3 contains 15 residues. CDR1 LNHDA and CDR2 SQIVND come from the germline V gene (reference sequence). The CDR3 nucleotides are TGTGCCAGTAGTACGACAGGACTCTCTGGAAACACCATATATTTT. Translating gives CASSTTGLSGNTIYF.

The chain uses TRBV4-1 and TRBJ1-4, with D tentatively TRBD1 (5 bases). CDR3 length: 15 residues. V shed 6 bases and J shed 6 bases, with 17 bases lying between them. Germline lookup yields CDR1 MGHRA and CDR2 YSYEKL. CDR3 in amino acids: CASSPAGGWDEKLFF. CDR3 in DNA: TGCGCCAGCAGTCCAGCCGGGGGGTGGGATGAAAAACTGTTTTTT.

This clone was seen once. V is TRBV29-1 and J is TRBJ2-7; D gene uncertain. V was trimmed by 5 bases and J by 0 bases, leaving 11 bases between them. Looked up from germline, CDR1 is SQVTM and CDR2 is ANQGSEA. The CDR3 runs 13 residues. The DNA of the CDR3 is TGCAGCGTTTACGACCGGAGCTCCTACGAGCAGTACTTC. This translates into CSVYDRSSYEQYF.

The V and J genes are TRBV7-2 and TRBJ2-3; 8 nucleotides agree with TRBD2. The CDR3 runs 15 residues. Germline CDR1 is SGHTA and CDR2 is FQGNSA. Germline trimming cut 2 bases from V and 2 bases from J; bases unmatched to any gene: 3. The chain's CDR3 is CASSLSSGLTDTQYF. In nucleotides, the CDR3 is TGTGCCAGCAGCTTATCTAGCGGGCTCACAGATACGCAGTATTTT. The full variable domain, its missing parts supplied by reference TRBV7-2 and TRBJ2-3, is GAGVSQSPSNKVTEKGKDVELRCDPISGHTALYWYRQSLGQGLEFLIYFQGNSAPDKSGLPSDRFSAERTGGSVSTLTIQRTQQEDSAVYLCASSLSSGLTDTQYFGPGTRLTVL.

V and J are TRBV5-1 and TRBJ2-1; 7 bases map to TRBD2. Germline values: CDR1 SGHRS, CDR2 YFSETQ. Trimming took 0 bases from V and 8 from J; bases not matched to a gene: 8. CDR3 length: 15 residues. CDR3 bases: TGCGCCAGCAGCTTGGGCCTAGCGGTCCGCGATGAGCAGTTCTTC. As protein: CASSLGLAVRDEQFF.

This clone came up a few times. The V gene is TRBV11-2, the J gene TRBJ1-6; D possibly corresponds to TRBD1 (6 bases). The CDR3 spans 13 residues. Germline CDR1 is SGHAT and CDR2 is FQNNGV. V was shortened by 5 bases and J by 10 bases, with 12 bases between the two germline ends. CDR3 in DNA: TGTGCCAGCAGCCTTAACAGGGACTCACCCCTCCACTTT. Translating it yields CASSLNRDSPLHF.

V is TRBV19 and J is TRBJ2-3; TRBD1 agrees at 8 bases. Per the germline V gene, CDR1 is LNHDA and CDR2 is SQIVND (reference sequence). This CDR3 contains 15 residues. J was trimmed by 4 bases and V by 5 bases; bases with no gene match: 8. The DNA of the CDR3 is TGTGCCAGTAGTTTGGACAGGGTAGGCGCAGATACGCAGTATTTT. As protein: CASSLDRVGADTQYF.

V is TRBV6-5 and J is TRBJ2-7, with D perhaps matching TRBD2 (5 bases). CDR3 size: 12 residues. Germline V lookup: CDR1 MNHEY, CDR2 SVGAGI. V dropped 4 bases and J dropped 6 bases, with 10 bases sitting between them. The CDR3 coding sequence is TGTGCCAGCAGTTTGCGTCGGGGCGAGCAGTACTTC. Its translation is CASSLRRGEQYF.

The V gene is TRBV5-1, the J gene TRBJ2-4, with 9 bases aligning to TRBD1. CDR1 and CDR2 (germline): SGHRS, YFSETQ. Losses at the gene ends were 7 bases for V and 9 bases for J; bases not matched to a gene: 8. There are 13 residues in the CDR3. Written as DNA, the CDR3 is TGCGCCAGCCGACAGGGGGTAGAGACCATTCAGTACTTC. Translating gives CASRQGVETIQYF. The entire variable domain, with the rest obtained from reference TRBV5-1 and TRBJ2-4, is as follows: KAGVTQTPRYLIKTRGQQVTLSCSPISGHRSVSWYQQTPGQGLQFLFEYFSETQRNKGNFPGRFSGRQFSNSRSEMNVSTLELGDSALYLCASRQGVETIQYFGAGTRLSVL.

V gene TRBV27 combines with J gene TRBJ1-1; D might be TRBD1 (6 bases). The CDR3 runs 15 residues. CDR1 is MNHEY and CDR2 is SMNVEV in the germline V gene (reference sequence). V lost 7 bases and J 7 bases, leaving 22 bases between the germline ends. The CDR3 DNA reads as TGTGCCAGCACCCCAGGCTACAGGGAAGGAATTGAAGCTTTCTTT. Protein sequence: CASTPGYREGIEAFF.

This chain links TRBV14 with TRBJ2-7, with TRBD1 matching 11 bases. J gave up 4 bases and V 4 bases, and 3 bases lay outside the gene matches. CDR1 and CDR2 (germline): SGHDN, FVKESK. This CDR3 has 14 amino acids. The DNA of the CDR3 is TGTGCCAGCAGCCGGACAGGGGGCAGGTACGAGCAGTACTTC. Protein product: CASSRTGGRYEQYF.

The chain has TRBV6-1 and TRBJ2-7; D unclear. Germline assignment: CDR1 MNHNS and CDR2 SASEGT. This CDR3 region has 15 residues. V gave up 3 bases and J gave up 6 bases, with 18 bases separating them. CDR3 loop: CASSELDPLTSEQYF. CDR3 nucleotide sequence: TGTGCCAGCAGTGAGCTCGACCCTCTAACGTCCGAGCAGTACTTC.

The chain employs TRBV5-1 and TRBJ1-2, with unresolved D. The CDR3 length is 13 residues. V was clipped by 0 bases and J by 7 bases, with 10 bases between them. Looked up from germline, CDR1 is SGHRS and CDR2 is YFSETQ. CDR3 DNA sequence: TGCGCCAGCAGCTTGGGCGGGTTTCGTGGCTACACCTTC. Its translation: CASSLGGFRGYTF.

The CDR3 loop is CASSAGGPETDTQYF. The CDR3, as DNA: TGTGCCAGCAGCGCGGGGGGGCCAGAGACAGATACGCAGTATTTT. The gene calls are TRBV7-2 and TRBJ2-3; 9 bases are a match to TRBD2. The germline gives CDR1 SGHTA, CDR2 FQGNSA. V shed 5 bases, J shed 3 bases, and the junction held 6 bases outside the gene matches. The CDR3 spans 15 residues.

The J gene is TRBJ2-1, the V gene TRBV28; TRBD2 matches 7 bases. J gave up 6 bases and V 3 bases, and 5 bases lay outside the gene matches. The germline CDR1 and CDR2 sequences are MDHEN and SYDVKM. The CDR3 length is 14 residues. The DNA of the CDR3 is TGTGCCAGCAGTTTGCGGGGGACGGTCAATGAGCAGTTCTTC. It yields the protein CASSLRGTVNEQFF. Drawing the rest from reference TRBV28 and TRBJ2-1, the complete variable domain is DVKVTQSSRYLVKRTGEKVFLECVQDMDHENMFWYRQDPGLGLRLIYFSYDVKMKEKGDIPEGYSVSREKKERFSLILESASTNQTSMYLCASSLRGTVNEQFFGPGTRLTVL.

The chain recombines TRBV5-1 with TRBJ1-1, with 11 bases lining up with TRBD1. The germline CDR1 and CDR2 sequences are SGHRS and YFSETQ. CDR3 length equals 15 residues. The V and J ends lost 4 bases and 1 base, in that order; junction bases with no gene match: 3. The CDR3 spells CASSQGQGANTEAFF. The CDR3 nucleotides read TGCGCCAGCAGCCAAGGACAGGGGGCGAACACTGAAGCTTTCTTT.